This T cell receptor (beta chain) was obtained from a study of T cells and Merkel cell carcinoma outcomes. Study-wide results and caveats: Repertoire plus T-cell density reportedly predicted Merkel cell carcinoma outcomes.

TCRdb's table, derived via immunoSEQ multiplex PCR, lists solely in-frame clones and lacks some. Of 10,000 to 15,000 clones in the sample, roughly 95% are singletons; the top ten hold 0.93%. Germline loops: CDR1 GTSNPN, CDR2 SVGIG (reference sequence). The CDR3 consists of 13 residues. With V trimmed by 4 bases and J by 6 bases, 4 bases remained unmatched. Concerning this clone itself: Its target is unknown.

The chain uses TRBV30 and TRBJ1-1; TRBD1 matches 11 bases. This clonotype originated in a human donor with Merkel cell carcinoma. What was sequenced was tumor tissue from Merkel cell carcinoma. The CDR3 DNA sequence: TGTGCCTGGACCGGACAGGGGGCATCTGAAGCTTTCTTT. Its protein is CAWTGQGASEAFF.